This is a list of T cell receptor beta chains from one sample in a study of beta chain features in type 1 diabetes. Some clones are missing from TCRdb's copy, which holds only in-frame ones; the method was immunoSEQ multiplex PCR. The sample lists 300,000 or so clones; about 13% were seen once. Sequencing input: naive CD4+ T cells from blood. Receptors originate from a man in his thirties or forties with type 1 diabetes. The CDR3 runs from the conserved cysteine through the conserved F or W. The order of the fields is D gene, J gene, clone size, V gene, CDR3 DNA, CDR3 protein. A D gene is named only where the DNA matches it firmly. Where a row states a size, it is once, few, many or the class of an expanded clone; other rows omit it.

D: TRBD2; J: TRBJ2-7; size: -; V: TRBV5-1; DNA: TGCGCCAGCAGCTGGACTAGCGGGAGCGGGTTACTATCCTACGAGCAGTACTTC; CDR3: CASSWTSGSGLLSYEQYF
D: -; J: TRBJ1-1; size: few; V: TRBV5-1; DNA: TGCGCCAGCAGCCTCCGACAACAATCTATGAACACTGAAGCTTTCTTT; CDR3: CASSLRQQSMNTEAFF
D: TRBD1; J: TRBJ2-1; size: -; V: TRBV4-2; DNA: TGTGCCAGCAGCCAAGAAGGGGCCGGGACAGGGCTTAACAATGAGCAGTTCTTC; CDR3: CASSQEGAGTGLNNEQFF
D: -; J: TRBJ2-6; size: many; V: TRBV29-1; DNA: TGCAGCGTGTACTCGGGGGCCAACGTCCTGACTTTC; CDR3: CSVYSGANVLTF
D: TRBD2; J: TRBJ2-7; size: few; V: TRBV5-4; DNA: TGTGCCAGCAGCCTTACTAGCGGGAGTCAATACGAGCAGTACTTC; CDR3: CASSLTSGSQYEQYF
D: -; J: TRBJ2-1; size: -; V: TRBV7-2; DNA: TGTGCCAGCAGCTTAGAAAGGGGCAATGAGCAGTTCTTC; CDR3: CASSLERGNEQFF
D: TRBD2; J: TRBJ2-3; size: few; V: TRBV7-3; DNA: TGTGCCAGCAGCTCGATCAAGACTAGCGGGTTATTCACAGATACGCAGTATTTT; CDR3: CASSSIKTSGLFTDTQYF
D: -; J: TRBJ1-2; size: few; V: TRBV19; DNA: TGTGCCAGTAGTCGCTCCGACAGTAACTATGGCTACACCTTC; CDR3: CASSRSDSNYGYTF
D: TRBD1; J: TRBJ1-5; size: few; V: TRBV7-6; DNA: TGTGCCAGCAGCCGGACAGGGGATCAGCCCCAGCATTTT; CDR3: CASSRTGDQPQHF
D: -; J: TRBJ1-1; size: -; V: TRBV25-1; DNA: TGTGCCAGCAGTGAATCCAGATTCATGAACACTGAAGCTTTCTTT; CDR3: CASSESRFMNTEAFF
D: -; J: TRBJ2-3; size: few; V: TRBV5-1; DNA: TGCGCCAGCAGCTTGGTAACGGGGAGGAACGGGGATACGCAGTATTTT; CDR3: CASSLVTGRNGDTQYF
D: -; J: TRBJ2-1; size: -; V: TRBV6-5; DNA: TGTGCCAGGGAGCGACTACAAGCACATGTTGAGCAGTTCTTC; CDR3: CARERLQAHVEQFF
D: TRBD2; J: TRBJ2-7; size: few; V: TRBV29-1; DNA: TGCAGCGTGGAGGGACTAGCGGGAGTCGCGGACGAGCAGTACTTC; CDR3: CSVEGLAGVADEQYF
D: -; J: TRBJ2-7; size: -; V: TRBV7-2; DNA: TGTGCCAGCAGCTTTATTAGAGGCAGGGGAGGGTACGAGCAGTACTTC; CDR3: CASSFIRGRGGYEQYF
D: TRBD2; J: TRBJ2-3; size: -; V: TRBV6-1; DNA: TGTGCCAGCAGAGTTCTAGCGGGTGGCGCAGATACGCAGTATTTT; CDR3: CASRVLAGGADTQYF
D: -; J: TRBJ2-5; size: -; V: TRBV6-6; DNA: TGTGCCAGCAGTTACCCCAGCAGGGCTGGAGAGACCCAGTACTTC; CDR3: CASSYPSRAGETQYF
D: -; J: TRBJ1-5; size: -; V: TRBV27; DNA: TGTGCCAGCAGGGCAGGGTTAAGTGGCAATCAGCCCCAGCATTTT; CDR3: CASRAGLSGNQPQHF